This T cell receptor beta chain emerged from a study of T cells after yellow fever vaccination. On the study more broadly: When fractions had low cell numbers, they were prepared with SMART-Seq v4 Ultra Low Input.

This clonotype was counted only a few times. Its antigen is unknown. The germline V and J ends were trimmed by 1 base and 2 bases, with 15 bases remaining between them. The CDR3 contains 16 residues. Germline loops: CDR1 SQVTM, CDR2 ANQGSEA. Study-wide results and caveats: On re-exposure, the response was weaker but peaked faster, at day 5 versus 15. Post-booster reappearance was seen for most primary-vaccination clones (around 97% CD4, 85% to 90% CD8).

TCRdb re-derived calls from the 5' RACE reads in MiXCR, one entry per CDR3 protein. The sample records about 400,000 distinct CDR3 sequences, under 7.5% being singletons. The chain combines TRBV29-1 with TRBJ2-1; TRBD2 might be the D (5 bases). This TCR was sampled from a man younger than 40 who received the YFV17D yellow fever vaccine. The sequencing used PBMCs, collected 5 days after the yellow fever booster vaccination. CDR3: CSVEGTRAYTYNEQFF. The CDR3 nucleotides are TGCAGCGTTGAAGGGACTCGGGCCTACACCTACAATGAGCAGTTCTTC.